A single sample is the source of the 4 T cell receptor beta chains below, sequenced in a study of T cells in Graves' hyperthyroidism and ophthalmopathy. Amplified regions were TCR beta CDR3 sequences from RNA transcripts. Using the HTBI primer set, a first-round RT-PCR was run on the TCR CDR3. TCRdb independently ran MiXCR on the multiplex PCR reads; one entry per CDR3 protein. The sample carries about 840,000 distinct CDR3 sequences, 38% recorded once. The sequenced material came from blood. Source of these receptors: a man younger than 35 with Graves' hyperthyroidism.

This chain uses TRBV4-1 with TRBJ1-5; no firm D call. The CDR3 extends over 16 amino acids. V dropped 2 bases and J dropped 7 bases, with 18 bases sitting between them. CDR1 MGHRA and CDR2 YSYEKL come from the germline V gene. The CDR3 sequence is CASSQSMGGFEQPQHF. DNA for the CDR3: TGCGCCAGCAGCCAATCTATGGGAGGGTTCGAACAGCCCCAGCATTTT.

This clonotype came up a few times. The chain couples TRBV5-5 to TRBJ1-6; 7 bases map to TRBD1. Trimming cost V 4 bases and J 5 bases; bases outside gene matches: 6. This CDR3 region has 15 residues. Germline V gene sequence: CDR1 SGHKS, CDR2 YYEKEE (reference sequence). CDR3 region: CASSPGTEHNSPLHF. Here the CDR3 DNA reads TGTGCCAGCAGCCCCGGGACAGAGCATAATTCACCCCTCCACTTT. The variable domain in full, with the rest retrieved from reference TRBV5-5 and TRBJ1-6, is DAGVTQSPTHLIKTRGQQVTLRCSPISGHKSVSWYQQVLGQGPQFIFQYYEKEERGRGNFPDRFSARQFPNYSSELNVNALLLGDSALYLCASSPGTEHNSPLHFGNGTRLTVT.

In regard to this clonotype: This may be a read error, as it is one base from a much larger clone. The CDR3 nucleotides are TGCGGCGTTGTAGACAGCTCTGGGGCCAACGTCCTGACTTTC. It specifies CGVVDSSGANVLTF. The chain links TRBV29-1 to TRBJ2-6; tentatively, D is TRBD1 (5 bases). Germline V gene data show CDR1 as SQVTM and CDR2 as ANQGSEA. The CDR3 length is 14 residues.

This clonotype has at least ten counts. V gene TRBV29-1 combines with J gene TRBJ2-5; possibly TRBD2 for D (6 bases). The CDR3 has 12 residues. V lost 5 bases to trimming and J lost 5 bases, with 12 bases between them. Germline V gives CDR1 SQVTM, CDR2 ANQGSEA. Here the CDR3 reads CSVLQGLETQYF. The CDR3 DNA reads TGCAGCGTTCTCCAGGGACTGGAGACCCAGTACTTC.